This paragraph reports one T cell receptor (beta chain). Antigen specificity is unknown. The entry originates in a study of regulatory T cells in long-lasting Graves disease. Study results and limitations: With 2,500 to 3,500 shared public clonotypes, persistent patients exceeded new patients, who shared about a thousand.

Stated time point: persistent/refractory GD, antithyroid drugs over 5 years with positive TRAb. PBMC-extracted RNA yielded the TCR library. The CDR3 consists of 16 residues. Germline loops: CDR1 SQVTM, CDR2 ANQGSEA. V lost 5 bases and J lost 0, with 19 bases in between. Libraries of TCR beta came from iRepertoire HTBI primers plus Arm-PCR of CDR3 regions. TCRdb reprocessed the multiplex PCR reads with MiXCR, giving one entry per CDR3 protein. The sample shows 600,000 to 800,000 distinct CDR3 sequences, 25% to 35% of them seen only once. The chain joins TRBV29-1 to TRBJ1-1; D perhaps matches TRBD1 (5 bases). The material sequenced was peripheral blood mononuclear cells (PBMCs), taken when the disease was refractory, from a patient treated with antithyroid drugs. The sequence was collected from a female donor with Graves disease. Written as DNA, the CDR3 is TGCAGCGTTCTTCTAGGACACAAAGTCATGAACACTGAAGCTTTCTTT. It codes for CSVLLGHKVMNTEAFF.